This TCR beta chain was captured in a study of shared clonotypes between healthy human individuals. In the study overall: CD8 memory received one plate per donor, CD8 naive two, CD4 memory three and CD4 naive three.

Comment on this clone: Its antigen is undetermined.

Data came from immunoSEQ multiplex PCR; TCRdb stores just in-frame clones and leaves some out. The sample contains 1,400,000 or so clones, less than 99% of which appear only once. The CDR3 runs to 17 residues. V shed 1 base, J shed 3 bases, and the junction held 5 bases outside the gene matches. Germline V CDR1 and CDR2: SNHLY, FYNNEI. General study results and limits: Represented genetic and exposure-history diversity was restricted by having few donors. Unshared clonotypes carried lower generation probabilities than those common to all four donors.

The TCR sequence derives from a man aged 25-45 years in good health. The rearrangement uses TRBV2 and TRBJ2-3; 12 nucleotides match TRBD2. Input material: naive CD4+ T cells sorted from blood. Subset here: CD45RA+ positively selected. The CDR3 sequence: CASSEGGTSGRTDTQYF. CDR3 in DNA: TGTGCCAGCAGTGAAGGGGGAACTAGCGGGAGGACAGATACGCAGTATTTT. The entire variable domain, with the rest obtained from reference TRBV2 and TRBJ2-3, is as follows: EPEVTQTPSHQVTQMGQEVILRCVPISNHLYFYWYRQILGQKVEFLVSFYNNEISEKSEIFDDQFSVERPDGSNFTLKIRSTKLEDSAMYFCASSEGGTSGRTDTQYFGPGTRLTVL.